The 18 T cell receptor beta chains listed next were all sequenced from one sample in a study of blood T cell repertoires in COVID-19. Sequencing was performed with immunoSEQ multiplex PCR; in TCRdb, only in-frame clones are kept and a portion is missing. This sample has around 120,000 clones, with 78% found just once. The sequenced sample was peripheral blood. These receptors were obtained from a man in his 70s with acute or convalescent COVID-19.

The CDR3 spells CATSRGANSPLHF. CDR3 sequence (DNA): TGTGCCACGAGCAGGGGAGCCAATTCACCCCTCCACTTT. The chain has TRBV6-5 and TRBJ1-6, with D perhaps matching TRBD1 (6 bases). There are 13 residues in the CDR3. V was pared by 10 bases and J by 7 bases, with 14 bases between. The germline V gene encodes CDR1 MNHEY and CDR2 SVGAGI.

The CDR3: CASSQDPGDMNTEAFF. Here the CDR3 DNA reads TGCGCCAGCAGCCAAGATCCCGGGGACATGAACACTGAAGCTTTCTTT. The rearrangement uses TRBV4-3 and TRBJ1-1; D perhaps matches TRBD1 (6 bases). Germline-derived CDR1 and CDR2 are LGHNA and YSLEER. V was trimmed by 0 bases and J by 0 bases, leaving 11 bases between them. The CDR3 has 16 amino acids.

This CDR3 is CASSQDLGAFSGNTIYF. In DNA, the CDR3 is TGCGCCAGCAGCCAGGACTTGGGGGCCTTCTCTGGAAACACCATATATTTT. The rearrangement joins TRBV4-3 to TRBJ1-3, with D perhaps TRBD1 (6 bases). This CDR3 region has 17 residues. Germline V lookup: CDR1 LGHNA, CDR2 YSLEER. V was shortened by 3 bases and J by 0 bases, with 15 bases between the two germline ends.

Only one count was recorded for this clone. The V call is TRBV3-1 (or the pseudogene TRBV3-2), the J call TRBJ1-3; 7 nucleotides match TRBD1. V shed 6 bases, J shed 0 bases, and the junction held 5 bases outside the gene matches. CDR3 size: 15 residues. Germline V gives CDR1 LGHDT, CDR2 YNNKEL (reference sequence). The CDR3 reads CASRQGQLSGNTIYF. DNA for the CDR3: TGTGCCAGCAGACAGGGACAGCTCTCTGGAAACACCATATATTTT.

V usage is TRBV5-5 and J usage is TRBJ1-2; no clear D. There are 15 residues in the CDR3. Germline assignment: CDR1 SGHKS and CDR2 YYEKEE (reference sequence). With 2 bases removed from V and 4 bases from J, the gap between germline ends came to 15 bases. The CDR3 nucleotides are TGTGCCAGCAGCTTTTACCCTACCCGGGGCTATGGCTACACCTTC. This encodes CASSFYPTRGYGYTF.

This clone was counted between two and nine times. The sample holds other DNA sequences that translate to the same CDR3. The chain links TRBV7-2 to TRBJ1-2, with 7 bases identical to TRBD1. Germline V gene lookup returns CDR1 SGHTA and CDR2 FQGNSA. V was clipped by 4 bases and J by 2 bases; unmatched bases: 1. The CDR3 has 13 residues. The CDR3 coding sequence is TGTGCCAGCAGCTCGGGACAGAACTATGGCTACACCTTC. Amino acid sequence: CASSSGQNYGYTF.

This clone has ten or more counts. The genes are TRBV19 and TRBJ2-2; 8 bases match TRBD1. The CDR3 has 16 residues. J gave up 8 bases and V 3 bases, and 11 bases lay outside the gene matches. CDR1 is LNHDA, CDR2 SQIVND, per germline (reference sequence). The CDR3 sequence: CASSMITGTGTGELFF. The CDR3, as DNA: TGTGCCAGTAGTATGATCACAGGGACAGGAACAGGGGAGCTGTTTTTT.

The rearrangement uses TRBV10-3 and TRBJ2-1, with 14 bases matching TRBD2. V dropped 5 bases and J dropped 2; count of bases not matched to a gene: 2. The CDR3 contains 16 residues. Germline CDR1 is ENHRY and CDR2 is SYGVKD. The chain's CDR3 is CAISPGLAGAYNEQFF. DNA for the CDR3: TGTGCCATCAGTCCGGGACTAGCGGGGGCCTACAATGAGCAGTTCTTC.

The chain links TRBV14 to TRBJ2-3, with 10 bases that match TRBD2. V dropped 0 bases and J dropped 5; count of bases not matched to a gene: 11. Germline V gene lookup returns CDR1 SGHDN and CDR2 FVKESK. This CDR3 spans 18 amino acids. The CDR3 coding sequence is TGTGCCAGCAGCCAAGAAGGAAGCGGGGGGGTTTCTGGAGATACGCAGTATTTT. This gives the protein CASSQEGSGGVSGDTQYF.

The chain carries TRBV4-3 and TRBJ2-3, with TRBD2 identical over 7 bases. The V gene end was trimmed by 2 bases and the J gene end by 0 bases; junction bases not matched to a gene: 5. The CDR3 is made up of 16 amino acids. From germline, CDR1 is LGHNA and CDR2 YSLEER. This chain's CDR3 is CASSQRGRGSTDTQYF. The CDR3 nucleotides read TGCGCCAGCAGCCAACGAGGGAGGGGTAGCACAGATACGCAGTATTTT.

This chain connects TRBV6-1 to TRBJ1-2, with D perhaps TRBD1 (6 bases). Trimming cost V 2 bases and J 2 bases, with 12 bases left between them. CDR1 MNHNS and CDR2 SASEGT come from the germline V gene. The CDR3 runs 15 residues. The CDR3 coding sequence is TGTGCCAGCAGTGAATTCCGACAGGTCAACTATGGCTACACCTTC. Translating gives CASSEFRQVNYGYTF.

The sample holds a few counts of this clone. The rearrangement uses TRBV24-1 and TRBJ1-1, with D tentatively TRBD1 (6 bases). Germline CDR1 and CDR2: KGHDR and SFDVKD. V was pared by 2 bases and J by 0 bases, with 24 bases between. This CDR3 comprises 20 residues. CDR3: CATSDSSTGKEASMNTEAFF. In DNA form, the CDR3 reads TGTGCCACCAGTGATTCCAGCACAGGGAAGGAAGCTTCCATGAACACTGAAGCTTTCTTT.

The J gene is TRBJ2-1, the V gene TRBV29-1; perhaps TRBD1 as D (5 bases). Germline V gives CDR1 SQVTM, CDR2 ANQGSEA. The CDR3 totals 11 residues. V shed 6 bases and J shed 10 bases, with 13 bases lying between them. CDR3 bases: TGCAGCGTGGCAATCAGGGCCGAGCAGTTCTTC. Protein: CSVAIRAEQFF.

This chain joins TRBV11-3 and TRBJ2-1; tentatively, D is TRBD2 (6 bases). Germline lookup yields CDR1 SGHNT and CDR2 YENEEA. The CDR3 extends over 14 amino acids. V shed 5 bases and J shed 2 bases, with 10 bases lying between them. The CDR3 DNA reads TGTGCCAGCAGCGTCGAGCGGGCCTACAATGAGCAGTTCTTC. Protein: CASSVERAYNEQFF.

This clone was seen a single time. The CDR3 loop is CARCVSNQPQHF. In DNA form, the CDR3 reads TGTGCCAGATGCGTTAGCAATCAGCCCCAGCATTTT. The chain joins TRBV19 to TRBJ1-5; the D is unclear. CDR3 length: 12 residues. Germline loops: CDR1 LNHDA, CDR2 SQIVND (reference sequence). Trimming took off 9 bases at V and 0 bases at J, with 6 bases between the two ends.

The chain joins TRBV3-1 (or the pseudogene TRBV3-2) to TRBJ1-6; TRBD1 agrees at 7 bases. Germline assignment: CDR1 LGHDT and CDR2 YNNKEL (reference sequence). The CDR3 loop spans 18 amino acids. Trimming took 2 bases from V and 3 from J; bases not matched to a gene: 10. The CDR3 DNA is TGTGCCAGCAGCCAATACCCCCCGACAGGGAACTATAATTCACCCCTCCACTTT. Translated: CASSQYPPTGNYNSPLHF.

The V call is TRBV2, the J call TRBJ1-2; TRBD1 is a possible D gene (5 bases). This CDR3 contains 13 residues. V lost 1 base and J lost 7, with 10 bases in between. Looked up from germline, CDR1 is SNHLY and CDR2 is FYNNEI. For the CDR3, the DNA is TGTGCCAGCAGTGAAGTTGTACAGGCTGGCTACACCTTC. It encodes CASSEVVQAGYTF. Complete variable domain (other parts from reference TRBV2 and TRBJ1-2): EPEVTQTPSHQVTQMGQEVILRCVPISNHLYFYWYRQILGQKVEFLVSFYNNEISEKSEIFDDQFSVERPDGSNFTLKIRSTKLEDSAMYFCASSEVVQAGYTFGSGTRLTVV.

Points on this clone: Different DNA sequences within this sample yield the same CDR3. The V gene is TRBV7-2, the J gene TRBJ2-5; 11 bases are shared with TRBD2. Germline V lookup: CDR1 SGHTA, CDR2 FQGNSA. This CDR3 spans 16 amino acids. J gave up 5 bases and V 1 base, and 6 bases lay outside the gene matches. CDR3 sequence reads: CASSLDLAGGRETQYF. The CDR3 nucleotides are TGTGCCAGCAGCTTAGATCTAGCGGGGGGCCGGGAGACCCAGTACTTC.